One sample yielded the 20 T cell receptor beta chains listed below, sequenced in a study of beta chain features in type 1 diabetes. Findings of the study overall: Moderate but significant shortening of TCRB CDR3s was recorded in all four CD4+ subsets from Type 1 diabetes patients.

Their antigen targets remain unknown. Expressed TCRB transcripts were sequenced, since all the RNA that had been isolated was reverse transcribed. Produced via immunoSEQ multiplex PCR; TCRdb's table is partial and in-frame only. The sample carries hundreds of thousands of clones, over 12% recorded once. Input material: naive CD4+ T cells from blood. Every receptor here comes from a man between 18 and 35 years old with type 1 diabetes.

This clone was found a few times. The chain links TRBV10-3 to TRBJ1-4; 7 bases are shared with TRBD1. CDR1 is ENHRY and CDR2 is SYGVKD in the germline V gene. This CDR3 is 13 amino acids long. The V and J ends lost 4 bases and 6 bases, in that order; junction bases with no gene match: 2. The CDR3, as DNA: TGTGCCATCAGTGTAGACAGGGATGAAAAACTGTTTTTT. This encodes CAISVDRDEKLFF.

This clone occurred a few times. CDR3 sequence reads: CASSLPQYGNEQFF. In DNA, the CDR3 is TGTGCCAGCAGTCTCCCCCAATACGGCAATGAGCAGTTCTTC. The chain is built from TRBV28 and TRBJ2-1, with D unresolved. The germline V and J ends were trimmed by 5 bases and 6 bases, with 14 bases remaining between them. CDR1 is MDHEN and CDR2 is SYDVKM in the germline V gene. CDR3 size: 14 residues.

There are a few counts of this clone. The chain has TRBV2 and TRBJ2-7; D not resolved. The germline V and J ends were trimmed by 4 bases and 6 bases, with 4 bases remaining between them. The germline V gene encodes CDR1 SNHLY and CDR2 FYNNEI. The CDR3 is 10 residues long. The CDR3 DNA is TGTGCCAGCAGTGTTGCCGAGCAGTACTTC. Its protein product is CASSVAEQYF.

This chain uses TRBV19 with TRBJ1-2, with D perhaps matching TRBD1 (5 bases). Germline V gene lookup returns CDR1 LNHDA and CDR2 SQIVND (reference sequence). Trimming took off 3 bases at V and 4 bases at J, with 9 bases between the two ends. This CDR3 is built from 13 residues. The CDR3 nucleotides are TGTGCCAGTAGTATGCGGGGGACCTATGGCTACACCTTC. Translating it yields CASSMRGTYGYTF.

This clone was counted between two and nine times. The chain couples TRBV7-2 to TRBJ2-2, with TRBD1 matching 7 bases. The CDR3 runs to 14 residues. Germline V gene data show CDR1 as SGHTA and CDR2 as FQGNSA. V trimming: 9 bases; J trimming: 2 bases; junction bases outside the gene matches: 6. In DNA form, the CDR3 reads TGTGCCAGGACCGGACAGGTCAACACCGGGGAGCTGTTTTTT. Translating gives CARTGQVNTGELFF. Full variable domain (outside the CDR3, taken from reference TRBV7-2 and TRBJ2-2): GAGVSQSPSNKVTEKGKDVELRCDPISGHTALYWYRQSLGQGLEFLIYFQGNSAPDKSGLPSDRFSAERTGGSVSTLTIQRTQQEDSAVYLCARTGQVNTGELFFGEGSRLTVL.

On this clone itself: One junction end disagrees with the germline gene, perhaps due to a read error. V usage is TRBV25-1 and J usage is TRBJ1-2, with D maybe TRBD1 (5 bases). There are 16 residues in the CDR3. Germline CDR1 is MGHDK and CDR2 is SYGVNS. Written as DNA, the CDR3 is TGTGCCAGCAATGAATCTGAGAAGGAGAGGGGCTATGGCTACACCTTC. This encodes CASNESEKERGYGYTF.

The V gene is TRBV6-1, the J gene TRBJ2-3; TRBD2 matches 9 bases. The CDR3 length is 14 residues. V lost 1 base, J lost 5 bases, and 1 base stayed unmatched. Germline CDR1 MNHNS, CDR2 SASEGT. The DNA of the CDR3 is TGTGCCAGCAGTGAAGGACTAGCGGAAGATACGCAGTATTTT. Its protein product is CASSEGLAEDTQYF.

This clone was detected a few times. The chain is built from TRBV15 and TRBJ2-1, with 12 bases matching TRBD2. The CDR3 length is 16 residues. The germline V gene has CDR1 LNHNV and CDR2 YYDKDF (reference sequence). The V segment lost 2 bases and the J segment 6 bases; nucleotides outside the gene matches: 5. CDR3 DNA: TGTGCCACCAGCAGATCGGGGACTAGCGGGTTCAATGAGCAGTTCTTC. This translates into CATSRSGTSGFNEQFF.

This clone was counted a few times. The rearrangement joins TRBV30 to TRBJ1-1, with D unresolved. Germline assignment: CDR1 GTSNPN and CDR2 SVGIG (reference sequence). This CDR3 spans 12 amino acids. Trimming removed 1 base from V and 10 bases from J, with 13 bases in between. CDR3 in amino acids: CAWSAEPLGAFF. CDR3 DNA: TGTGCCTGGAGTGCCGAACCGCTTGGAGCTTTCTTT.

The J gene is TRBJ2-3, the V gene TRBV29-1; 10 bases are a match to TRBD1. The trim removed 4 bases at V and 2 bases at J, leaving 12 bases unmatched. The CDR3 runs to 17 residues. Germline V gene sequence: CDR1 SQVTM, CDR2 ANQGSEA. The CDR3 loop reads CSVGWRRTGGNTDTQYF. The DNA of the CDR3 is TGCAGCGTTGGTTGGAGGAGGACAGGGGGTAACACAGATACGCAGTATTTT.

V is TRBV30 and J is TRBJ2-7, with D perhaps matching TRBD1 (5 bases). The CDR3 extends over 13 amino acids. The V and J ends lost 4 bases and 6 bases respectively, with 16 bases between them. CDR1 GTSNPN and CDR2 SVGIG come from the germline V gene (reference sequence). The CDR3 sequence: CAWTRDSPGEQYF. CDR3 sequence (DNA): TGTGCCTGGACTCGTGACAGCCCAGGCGAGCAGTACTTC.

The chain recombines TRBV7-3 with TRBJ2-7, with TRBD2 matching over 10 bases. With V trimmed by 4 bases and J by 9 bases, 3 bases remained unmatched. The CDR3 length is 12 residues. CDR1 is SGHTA, CDR2 FQGTGA, per germline. The CDR3, as DNA: TGTGCCAGCAGCTCTAGCGGGGGTGTGCAGTACTTC. Protein sequence: CASSSSGGVQYF.

This clone was seen more than once but under ten times. The V and J genes are TRBV5-6 and TRBJ2-5; D might be TRBD2 (6 bases). Trimming took 1 base from V and 5 from J, leaving 9 bases between them. There are 13 residues in the CDR3. Germline loops: CDR1 SGHDT, CDR2 YYEEEE. The CDR3 sequence is CASSLSGGETQYF. The CDR3 DNA reads TGTGCCAGCAGCTTGAGTGGGGGGGAGACCCAGTACTTC.

V gene TRBV6-5 combines with J gene TRBJ2-5; D possibly matches TRBD1 or TRBD2 (5 bases each). This CDR3 region has 13 residues. Germline lookup yields CDR1 MNHEY and CDR2 SVGAGI. V was cut by 6 bases and J by 4 bases, with 12 bases left in between. Here the CDR3 DNA reads TGTGCCAGCAGAACCGGGGCCCCAGAGACCCAGTACTTC. This codes for CASRTGAPETQYF.

This clone was detected a few times. This chain joins TRBV2 and TRBJ2-2; D is unresolved. This CDR3 spans 12 amino acids. With 7 bases removed from V and 8 bases from J, the gap between germline ends came to 11 bases. Germline V CDR1 and CDR2: SNHLY, FYNNEI. The DNA of the CDR3 is TGTGCCAGCACCATCATTGGAGGGGAGCTGTTTTTT. This encodes CASTIIGGELFF.

V usage is TRBV2 and J usage is TRBJ2-5; 10 nucleotides line up with TRBD2. There are 16 residues in the CDR3. Germline CDR1 SNHLY, CDR2 FYNNEI. V shed 1 base and J 5 bases; nucleotides not matched to a gene: 7. The CDR3 DNA follows: TGTGCCAGCAGTGAAGGGCCTAGCGGGGGCCAGGAGACCCAGTACTTC. Translation: CASSEGPSGGQETQYF.

This clone was detected only a few times. This chain joins TRBV30 and TRBJ2-7; D is perhaps TRBD2 (6 bases). The V end lost 8 bases, the J end lost 3 bases, and 14 bases lay between the germline ends. There are 12 residues in the CDR3. Germline lookup yields CDR1 GTSNPN and CDR2 SVGIG (reference sequence). The CDR3 here is CAHTRDFYEQYF. In DNA form, the CDR3 reads TGTGCCCACACCCGGGACTTCTACGAGCAGTACTTC.

The sample holds a few counts of this clone. Other DNA sequences in this specimen translate into the identical CDR3. The gene calls are TRBV6-5 and TRBJ2-7, with D unclear. V gave up 0 bases and J gave up 1 base, with 4 bases separating them. CDR3 length: 13 residues. Germline V lookup: CDR1 MNHEY, CDR2 SVGAGI. The CDR3 nucleotides read TGTGCCAGCAGTTACTCGAGGTCCTACGAGCAGTACTTC. The encoded protein is CASSYSRSYEQYF.

The table lists this clone with a few counts. In the same sample, other DNA sequences code for this CDR3. J is TRBJ2-3 and V is TRBV9; D is uncertain. Germline values: CDR1 SGDLS, CDR2 YYNGEE. Trimming removed 5 bases at V and 4 bases at J, with 8 bases between. This CDR3 has 12 residues. The CDR3 nucleotides are TGTGCCAGCAGTCTTACAGCAGATACGCAGTATTTT. Residues: CASSLTADTQYF.

The chain uses TRBV15 and TRBJ2-1; D possibly corresponds to TRBD1 (5 bases). V was trimmed by 1 base and J by 2 bases, leaving 12 bases between them. The CDR3 sequence is 16 residues long. Germline V gene lookup returns CDR1 LNHNV and CDR2 YYDKDF (reference sequence). This chain's CDR3 is CATSRGAGPAYNEQFF. CDR3 in DNA: TGTGCCACCAGCAGAGGTGCAGGGCCTGCCTACAATGAGCAGTTCTTC.